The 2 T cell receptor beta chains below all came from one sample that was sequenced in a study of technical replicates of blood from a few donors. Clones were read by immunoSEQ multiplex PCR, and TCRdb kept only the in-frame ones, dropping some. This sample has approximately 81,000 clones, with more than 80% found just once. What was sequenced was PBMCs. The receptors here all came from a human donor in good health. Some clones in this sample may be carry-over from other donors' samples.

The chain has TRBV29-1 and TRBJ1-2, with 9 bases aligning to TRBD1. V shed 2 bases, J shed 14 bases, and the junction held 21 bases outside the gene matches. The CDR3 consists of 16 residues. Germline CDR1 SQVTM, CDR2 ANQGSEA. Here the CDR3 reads CSVELMGTGTGPQVTF. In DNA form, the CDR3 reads TGCAGCGTTGAACTAATGGGGACCGGGACAGGGCCCCAAGTGACCTTC.

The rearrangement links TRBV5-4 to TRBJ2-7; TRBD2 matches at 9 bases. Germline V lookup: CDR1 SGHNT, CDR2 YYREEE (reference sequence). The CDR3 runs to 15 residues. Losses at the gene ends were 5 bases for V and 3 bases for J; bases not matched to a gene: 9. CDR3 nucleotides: TGTGCCAGCAGTCCGGAGGGCGGGGGGGACTACGAGCAGTACTTC. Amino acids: CASSPEGGGDYEQYF.